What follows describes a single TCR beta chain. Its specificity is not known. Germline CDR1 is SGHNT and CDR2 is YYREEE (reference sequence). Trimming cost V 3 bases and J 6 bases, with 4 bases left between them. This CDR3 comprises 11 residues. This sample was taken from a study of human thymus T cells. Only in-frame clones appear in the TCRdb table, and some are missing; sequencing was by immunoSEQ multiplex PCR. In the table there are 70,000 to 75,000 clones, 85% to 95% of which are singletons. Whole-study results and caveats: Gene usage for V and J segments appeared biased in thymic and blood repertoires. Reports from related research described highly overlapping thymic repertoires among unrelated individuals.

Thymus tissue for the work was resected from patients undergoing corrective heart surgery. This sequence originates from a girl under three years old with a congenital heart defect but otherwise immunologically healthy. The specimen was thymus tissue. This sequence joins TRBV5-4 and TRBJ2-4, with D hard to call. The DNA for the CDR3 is TGTGCCAGCAGCTCGGGAAACATTCAGTACTTC. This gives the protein CASSSGNIQYF. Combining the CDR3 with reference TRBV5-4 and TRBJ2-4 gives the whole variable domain ETGVTQSPTHLIKTRGQQVTLRCSSQSGHNTVSWYQQALGQGPQFIFQYYREEENGRGNFPPRFSGLQFPNYSSELNVNALELDDSALYLCASSSGNIQYFGAGTRLSVL.